Listed below are T cell receptor beta chains from one sample, sequenced in a study of regulatory T cells in long-lasting Graves disease. TCRdb processed the multiplex PCR reads anew with MiXCR; each CDR3 protein has one entry. In the table there are 450,000 to 650,000 distinct CDR3 sequences, roughly a sixth of which are singletons. The data were also submitted as part of a second study, on T cells in Graves' hyperthyroidism and ophthalmopathy.

The sequencing used peripheral blood mononuclear cells (PBMCs), collected at new diagnosis, from a patient treated with antithyroid drugs. These TCRs come from a woman aged 35-65 years with Graves disease. CDR3s include the opening cysteine and the closing phenylalanine or tryptophan. Each record gives: clone size, J gene, D gene, V gene, CDR3 DNA, CDR3 protein. D genes are given only for firm matches. Clone size is given for some rows only: seen once, a few or many times, or a class if the clone is expanded.

clone size: NA
J gene: TRBJ1-2
D gene: TRBD1
V gene: TRBV6-1
CDR3 DNA: TGTGCCAGCAGGGGGGACAGGGGCGGTGGCTACACCTTC
CDR3 protein: CASRGDRGGGYTF

clone size: NA
J gene: TRBJ2-7
D gene: NA
V gene: TRBV27
CDR3 DNA: TGTGCCAGCAGTTCAGGACGGACCGCCGGGGGTATGTACGAGCAGTACTTC
CDR3 protein: CASSSGRTAGGMYEQYF

clone size: few
J gene: TRBJ1-3
D gene: TRBD1
V gene: TRBV10-2
CDR3 DNA: TGCGCCGCCCGGATGCGTTCCGGACAGGGCGCTGGAAACACCATATATTTT
CDR3 protein: CAARMRSGQGAGNTIYF

clone size: many
J gene: TRBJ1-2
D gene: NA
V gene: TRBV5-1
CDR3 DNA: TGTGCCAGCAGCTCGGACACTGGCTACACCTTC
CDR3 protein: CASSSDTGYTF

clone size: many
J gene: TRBJ2-2
D gene: NA
V gene: TRBV24-1
CDR3 DNA: TGTGCCACCAGTCCCCCCCGGGGACCTAACACCGGGGAGCTGTTTTTT
CDR3 protein: CATSPPRGPNTGELFF

clone size: NA
J gene: TRBJ1-4
D gene: TRBD1
V gene: TRBV5-1
CDR3 DNA: TGCGCCAGCAGCTCCGGGACAGGGCTCGAAAAACTGTTTTTT
CDR3 protein: CASSSGTGLEKLFF

clone size: NA
J gene: TRBJ2-1
D gene: TRBD2
V gene: TRBV5-4
CDR3 DNA: TGTGCCAGCAGTTCTGGACTAGCGGTTACCTACAATGAGCAGTTCTTC
CDR3 protein: CASSSGLAVTYNEQFF

clone size: many
J gene: TRBJ1-4
D gene: NA
V gene: TRBV5-6
CDR3 DNA: TGTGCCAGCAGCTCCCCACGGCAGGTGAACGAAAAACTGTTTTTT
CDR3 protein: CASSSPRQVNEKLFF

clone size: many
J gene: TRBJ1-1
D gene: TRBD1
V gene: TRBV5-1
CDR3 DNA: TGCGCCAGCAGCTTGCAGGGGGGTGTCACTGAAGCTTTCTTT
CDR3 protein: CASSLQGGVTEAFF

clone size: many
J gene: TRBJ2-3
D gene: NA
V gene: TRBV20-1
CDR3 DNA: TGCAGTGCCGAGAGGACAGGCACAGATACGCAGTATTTT
CDR3 protein: CSAERTGTDTQYF

clone size: many
J gene: TRBJ2-7
D gene: NA
V gene: TRBV6-1
CDR3 DNA: TGTGCCAGCAACGGGGGAGACTCCTACGAGCAGTACTTC
CDR3 protein: CASNGGDSYEQYF

clone size: NA
J gene: TRBJ1-3
D gene: NA
V gene: TRBV18
CDR3 DNA: TGTGCCAGCTCACCGACCCAGGGCAATTCTGGAAACACCATATATTTT
CDR3 protein: CASSPTQGNSGNTIYF

clone size: many
J gene: TRBJ1-5
D gene: NA
V gene: TRBV6-1
CDR3 DNA: TGTGCCAGCAGTGACCCCAACAGGGTCAATCAGCCCCAGCATTTT
CDR3 protein: CASSDPNRVNQPQHF

clone size: few
J gene: TRBJ1-2
D gene: NA
V gene: TRBV2
CDR3 DNA: TGTGCCGGCACGGGAGGGGACTATGGCTACACCTTC
CDR3 protein: CAGTGGDYGYTF

clone size: NA
J gene: TRBJ2-2
D gene: NA
V gene: TRBV6-2/TRBV6-3
CDR3 DNA: TGTGCCAGCAGAGGAGTACCGGGACTGCCCCCCGGGGAGCTGTTTTTT
CDR3 protein: CASRGVPGLPPGELFF

clone size: many
J gene: TRBJ2-5
D gene: TRBD1
V gene: TRBV27
CDR3 DNA: TGTGCCAGCAGTTTACAGGGGGCAGTTGGAGAGACCCAGTACTTC
CDR3 protein: CASSLQGAVGETQYF

clone size: NA
J gene: TRBJ2-1
D gene: NA
V gene: TRBV28
CDR3 DNA: TGTGCCAGCAGTTACAACTTATACAATGAGCAGTTCTTC
CDR3 protein: CASSYNLYNEQFF

clone size: NA
J gene: TRBJ1-2
D gene: NA
V gene: TRBV15
CDR3 DNA: TGTGCCACCAGCTCCCGACAGGACCTCTATGGCTACACCTTC
CDR3 protein: CATSSRQDLYGYTF

clone size: many
J gene: TRBJ2-3
D gene: NA
V gene: TRBV2
CDR3 DNA: TGTGCCAGCAGGAGGACCCTCATTTCGCAGTATTTT
CDR3 protein: CASRRTLISQYF

clone size: few
J gene: TRBJ1-3
D gene: NA
V gene: TRBV10-3
CDR3 DNA: TGTGCCATCAGGGGGGGGTGGGGAAACACCATATATTTT
CDR3 protein: CAIRGGWGNTIYF

clone size: many
J gene: TRBJ1-5
D gene: NA
V gene: TRBV24-1
CDR3 DNA: TGTGCCACCAGTGATTTTCGGGGAACTGGGCTAATTTCGAATCAGCCCCAGCATTTT
CDR3 protein: CATSDFRGTGLISNQPQHF

clone size: NA
J gene: TRBJ2-1
D gene: NA
V gene: TRBV24-1
CDR3 DNA: TGTGCCACCAGTGGCCCGCGGACTCGCAATGAGCAGTTCTTC
CDR3 protein: CATSGPRTRNEQFF

clone size: many
J gene: TRBJ2-7
D gene: NA
V gene: TRBV18
CDR3 DNA: TGTGCCAGCTCACCCGACAGGATTGCCTACGAGCAGTACTTC
CDR3 protein: CASSPDRIAYEQYF

clone size: many
J gene: TRBJ1-2
D gene: NA
V gene: TRBV12-3/TRBV12-4
CDR3 DNA: TGTGCCAGCAGTTTAGGCGGAGGGGACATTGCTGGCTACACCTTC
CDR3 protein: CASSLGGGDIAGYTF

clone size: many
J gene: TRBJ1-1
D gene: NA
V gene: TRBV28
CDR3 DNA: TGTGCCAGCAGCGCTGACGTGCACGGACATGAAGCTTTCTTT
CDR3 protein: CASSADVHGHEAFF

clone size: many
J gene: TRBJ1-1
D gene: TRBD1
V gene: TRBV18
CDR3 DNA: TGTGCCAGCTCACGGGACAGGGGGCCCGCGAACACTGAAGCTTTCTTT
CDR3 protein: CASSRDRGPANTEAFF

clone size: few
J gene: TRBJ2-7
D gene: NA
V gene: TRBV2
CDR3 DNA: TGTGCCAGCACCCAGACAGTCTACTACGAGCAGTACTTC
CDR3 protein: CASTQTVYYEQYF

clone size: many
J gene: TRBJ1-1
D gene: TRBD1
V gene: TRBV5-1
CDR3 DNA: TGCGCCAGCAGCGTTGTAACAACAGGGGCCGCTGAAGCTTTCTTT
CDR3 protein: CASSVVTTGAAEAFF

clone size: many
J gene: TRBJ2-7
D gene: NA
V gene: TRBV12-3/TRBV12-4
CDR3 DNA: TGTGCCAGCAGTTTCCGGGACACGTCGCTCTACGAGCAGTACTTC
CDR3 protein: CASSFRDTSLYEQYF

clone size: many
J gene: TRBJ2-3
D gene: NA
V gene: TRBV27
CDR3 DNA: TGTGCCAGCAGTTTCGGTCTAATGACAGATACGCAGTATTTT
CDR3 protein: CASSFGLMTDTQYF

clone size: NA
J gene: TRBJ2-2
D gene: TRBD2
V gene: TRBV5-1
CDR3 DNA: TGCGCCAGCAGCTTGAGTAGCGGGGAAACCCACCGGAAGCTGTTTTTT
CDR3 protein: CASSLSSGETHRKLFF

clone size: NA
J gene: TRBJ1-4
D gene: TRBD1
V gene: TRBV2
CDR3 DNA: TGTGCCAGCATACAGGGGCCGAAAGTAACTAATGAAAAACTGTTTTTT
CDR3 protein: CASIQGPKVTNEKLFF

clone size: many
J gene: TRBJ1-2
D gene: NA
V gene: TRBV27
CDR3 DNA: TGTGCCAGCAGTCTCCGTGGTGGGGCGCTCTATGGCTACACCTTC
CDR3 protein: CASSLRGGALYGYTF

clone size: few
J gene: TRBJ2-5
D gene: NA
V gene: TRBV6-2/TRBV6-3
CDR3 DNA: TGTGCCAGCAGTAAATCTCAGGGTGGAAGGGTCCAAGAGACCCAGTACTTC
CDR3 protein: CASSKSQGGRVQETQYF

clone size: many
J gene: TRBJ2-1
D gene: TRBD2
V gene: TRBV11-2
CDR3 DNA: TGTGCCAGCAGCTTAGGGGGCGGGGGGGCCGGAAGCTCCTACAATGAGCAGTTCTTC
CDR3 protein: CASSLGGGGAGSSYNEQFF

clone size: many
J gene: TRBJ1-1
D gene: TRBD1
V gene: TRBV6-5
CDR3 DNA: TGTGCCAGCAGTTCCTACAGGGGGTTAAACACTGAAGCTTTCTTT
CDR3 protein: CASSSYRGLNTEAFF

clone size: few
J gene: TRBJ2-7
D gene: NA
V gene: TRBV19
CDR3 DNA: TGTGCCAGTAGTATAGATGGGACATCCCCCTTGGAGCAGTACTTC
CDR3 protein: CASSIDGTSPLEQYF

clone size: many
J gene: TRBJ2-7
D gene: NA
V gene: TRBV2
CDR3 DNA: TGTGCCAGCGGGGAAAACGGGGGCGAGCAGTACTTC
CDR3 protein: CASGENGGEQYF

clone size: NA
J gene: TRBJ2-3
D gene: NA
V gene: TRBV6-2/TRBV6-3
CDR3 DNA: TGTGCCAGCACGGGGGTCCTCACAGATACGCAGTATTTT
CDR3 protein: CASTGVLTDTQYF

clone size: many
J gene: TRBJ2-3
D gene: TRBD2
V gene: TRBV12-3/TRBV12-4
CDR3 DNA: TGTGCCAGCAGTACTCGGACTAGCGGGGGGACAGATACGCAGTATTTT
CDR3 protein: CASSTRTSGGTDTQYF

clone size: few
J gene: TRBJ2-4
D gene: TRBD1
V gene: TRBV28
CDR3 DNA: TGTGCCAGCTCTCCCGGGACAGGGTTTCAATCAGTCAAAAACATTCAGTACTTC
CDR3 protein: CASSPGTGFQSVKNIQYF

clone size: many
J gene: TRBJ1-1
D gene: NA
V gene: TRBV28
CDR3 DNA: TGTGCCAGCAGCCCCTCATCGGCTCATTACACTGAAGCTTTCTTT
CDR3 protein: CASSPSSAHYTEAFF

clone size: many
J gene: TRBJ1-4
D gene: TRBD1
V gene: TRBV9
CDR3 DNA: TGTGCCAGCAGCCTCAGCGGGACAGGGTTCGAAAAACTGTTTTTT
CDR3 protein: CASSLSGTGFEKLFF

clone size: many
J gene: TRBJ2-7
D gene: NA
V gene: TRBV20-1
CDR3 DNA: TGCAGTGCTAGAGGTCCCAGCTCCTACGAGCAGTACTTC
CDR3 protein: CSARGPSSYEQYF

clone size: NA
J gene: TRBJ1-2
D gene: NA
V gene: TRBV4-1
CDR3 DNA: TGCGCCAGCAGCCAAGTTGGAGGGAAATATGGCTACACCTTC
CDR3 protein: CASSQVGGKYGYTF

clone size: many
J gene: TRBJ1-1
D gene: NA
V gene: TRBV6-1
CDR3 DNA: TGTGCCAGCAGTAACACCCTGCAGAACACTGAAGCTTTCTTT
CDR3 protein: CASSNTLQNTEAFF

clone size: many
J gene: TRBJ2-1
D gene: TRBD1
V gene: TRBV12-3/TRBV12-4
CDR3 DNA: TGTGCCAGCAGTCCACGCACAGGGGCGGCGAATGAGCAGTTCTTC
CDR3 protein: CASSPRTGAANEQFF

clone size: many
J gene: TRBJ1-2
D gene: NA
V gene: TRBV28
CDR3 DNA: TGTGCCAGCAGTACCTCTCCAGACTATGGCTACACCTTC
CDR3 protein: CASSTSPDYGYTF

clone size: many
J gene: TRBJ2-4
D gene: NA
V gene: TRBV2
CDR3 DNA: TGTGCCAGCAATTCGGCAGCCAAAAACATTCAGTACTTC
CDR3 protein: CASNSAAKNIQYF

clone size: many
J gene: TRBJ2-1
D gene: TRBD2
V gene: TRBV12-3/TRBV12-4
CDR3 DNA: TGTGCCAGCACACGCCTTAGCGGGAGCTACAATGAGCAGTTCTTC
CDR3 protein: CASTRLSGSYNEQFF

clone size: many
J gene: TRBJ1-2
D gene: NA
V gene: TRBV11-2
CDR3 DNA: TGTGCCAGCAGCCCCGGGCAGGGTGACTATGGCTACACCTTC
CDR3 protein: CASSPGQGDYGYTF